Listed here are 28 T cell receptor beta chains from one sample, sequenced in a study of tumor-infiltrating lymphocytes in primary liver carcinoma (dated by TCRdb to 2017 to 2019). For sequencing, an Illumina HiSeq 2500 was employed. Using a constant-region primer and ProtoScript II reverse transcriptase, TCRbeta-specific cDNA was reverse-transcribed from 400 to 550 ng total RNA. The TCRbeta libraries were prepared through three rounds of nested multiplex PCR following a slightly modified ARM-PCR procedure. Each of the first two PCR rounds ran for nine to ten cycles and used multiplex TRBV1-TRBV30 forward primers together with a Cbeta reverse primer. TCRdb reprocessing: public reads trimmed at Q25 with fastp, clones called with MiXCR, in-frame beta chains kept. CDR3 protein duplicates are merged, each entry listing the most common genes and DNA. This sample gives fewer than 400,000 distinct CDR3 sequences in total; around three fifths of them show up just once. The ten largest clones represent about a sixth of the sample.

Blood RNA was extracted from unsorted whole blood using TRIzol reagent, and germline DNA was obtained with the DNeasy Blood & Tissue kit. The sample comprised peripheral blood. The receptors shown here come from a woman aged 25 to 39 with primary liver carcinoma and hepatitis B virus infection.

Turning to this clonotype: A much larger clone differs by one base, so this may be a read error. V usage is TRBV6-6 and J usage is TRBJ1-3, with a tentative D call TRBD1 (6 bases). The length of the CDR3 is 14 residues. With 9 bases removed from V and 4 bases from J, the gap between germline ends came to 16 bases. Per the germline V gene, CDR1 is MNHNY and CDR2 is SVGAGI (reference sequence). The CDR3 reads CARRPQGSGNTIYF. The CDR3 DNA is TGTGCCAGGAGGCCCCAGGGGAGCGGAAACACCATATATTTT.

This clonotype appeared a few times. This sequence may be a read error, since a much larger clone differs from it by one base. CDR3 loop: CSVELSGTDMQYF. Here the CDR3 DNA reads TGCAGCGTTGAGTTATCGGGCACAGATATGCAGTATTTT. This chain links TRBV29-1 with TRBJ2-3; no clear D. In germline, CDR1 is SQVTM, CDR2 ANQGSEA. This CDR3 contains 13 residues.

J is TRBJ2-1 and V is TRBV7-9; 8 bases agree with TRBD2. From germline, CDR1 is SEHNR and CDR2 FQNEAQ (reference sequence). The CDR3 has 13 residues. The junction had 3 bases not matched to a gene; V was cut back by 5 bases and J by 6 bases. The CDR3 is CASSRSGVNEQFF. In nucleotides, the CDR3 is TGTGCCAGCAGCCGTAGCGGGGTCAATGAGCAGTTCTTC.

This chain connects TRBV12-3 or TRBV12-4 to TRBJ2-4, with D hard to call. CDR3 length: 15 residues. Deletions cut 6 bases from V and 8 bases from J, with 20 bases between. The CDR3 nucleotides are TGTGCCAGCAGCCCGGAAAGTTCCGGTGGGGACATTCAGTACTTC. It is translated as CASSPESSGGDIQYF.

To note about this clonotype: The junction differs from germline at one of its ends, possibly a read error. The chain combines TRBV12-3 or TRBV12-4 with TRBJ1-1; D might be TRBD1 (6 bases). The CDR3 sequence is 15 residues long. CDR3 in amino acids: CAGSPLGGGNTEAFF. CDR3 DNA: TGTGCCGGCAGTCCCTTGGGAGGGGGGAACACTGAAGCTTTCTTT.

This clonotype was observed a handful of times. The CDR3 here is CAWGDRGLHNEQFF. The CDR3 DNA reads as TGTGCCTGGGGCGACAGGGGGCTCCACAATGAGCAGTTCTTC. This sequence joins TRBV30 and TRBJ2-1; 10 bases agree with TRBD1. CDR3 size: 14 residues. The trim removed 5 bases at V and 5 bases at J, leaving 6 bases unmatched. CDR1 and CDR2 from the germline V gene are GTSNPN and SVGIG (reference sequence).

This clonotype was observed many times. The rearrangement links TRBV11-1 to TRBJ2-2; D unresolved. Trimming took 1 base from V and 2 from J, leaving 11 bases between them. Germline CDR1 and CDR2: SGHAT and FQDESV (reference sequence). The length of the CDR3 is 16 residues. The CDR3 DNA reads as TGTGCCAGCAGCTTAGAACCCTTCCAAAACACCGGGGAGCTGTTTTTT. This encodes CASSLEPFQNTGELFF.

Comment on this clonotype: Compared with germline, one end of the junction differs, possibly owing to a read error. The chain recombines TRBV29-1 with TRBJ2-1; 10 bases fit TRBD2. The CDR3 length is 14 residues. Germline V gene data show CDR1 as SQVTM and CDR2 as ANQGSEA. The CDR3 nucleotides read TGCAGCGGTCCCGCCGGGACCAGCGGGAGGGAGCAATTCTTC. Translating it yields CSGPAGTSGREQFF.

This clonotype was seen ten or more times. The rearrangement joins TRBV29-1 to TRBJ2-2; tentative D call: TRBD2 (6 bases). The CDR3 has 15 amino acids. In germline, CDR1 is SQVTM, CDR2 ANQGSEA. Trimming cost V 3 bases and J 3 bases, with 14 bases left between them. In DNA, the CDR3 is TGCAGCGTTGACGGGGGTGGTGTGGACACCGGGGAGCTGTTTTTT. Its protein is CSVDGGGVDTGELFF.

The chain carries TRBV12-3 or TRBV12-4 and TRBJ2-3, with unresolved D. V was clipped by 0 bases and J by 2 bases, with 12 bases between them. This CDR3 has 16 residues. The CDR3 DNA sequence: TGTGCCAGCAGTTTAGCGGGTGGGTCTCCCACAGATACGCAGTATTTT. Translated: CASSLAGGSPTDTQYF.

The chain uses TRBV6-5 and TRBJ2-5; the D is unclear. The length of the CDR3 is 14 residues. The germline CDR1 and CDR2 sequences are MNHEY and SVGAGI. V was pared by 5 bases and J by 4 bases, with 14 bases between. CDR3 amino acids: CASSPARPRETQYF. DNA of the CDR3: TGTGCCAGCAGTCCGGCCCGGCCCAGAGAGACCCAGTACTTC.

Notes on this clonotype: Mismatch with germline at one junction end may stem from a read error. The V call is TRBV6-6, the J call TRBJ2-3; the D gene is possibly TRBD2 (5 bases). The CDR3 spans 20 residues. Germline CDR1 is MNHNY and CDR2 is SVGAGI (reference sequence). The CDR3 region is CASSFPLSVRAITSTDTQYF. As DNA, the CDR3 is TGCGCCAGCAGTTTTCCTCTTAGCGTGAGGGCGATTACTAGCACAGATACGCAGTATTTT.

On this clonotype itself: A much larger clone differs by one base, so this may be a read error. This sequence joins TRBV4-2 and TRBJ2-3; 8 bases are shared with TRBD2. The CDR3 extends over 16 amino acids. Germline CDR1 LGHNA, CDR2 YNFKEQ. The CDR3 DNA reads as TGTGCCAGCAGCCAAAGGGCGAGCGGGAGCATAGATACGCAGTATTTT. Translation: CASSQRASGSIDTQYF.

In this sample, this clonotype turned up a few times. The rearrangement joins TRBV28 to TRBJ2-3, with D perhaps assigned TRBD1 or TRBD2 (6 bases each). The V gene's germline CDR1 is MDHEN and CDR2 SYDVKM. V dropped 7 bases and J dropped 2 bases, with 13 bases sitting between them. The CDR3 has 14 amino acids. CDR3: CASTEGGTTDTQYF. The CDR3 region has the DNA TGTGCCAGCACCGAAGGGGGGACCACAGATACGCAGTATTTT.

This clonotype was observed once. This clone may be a read error of a much larger clone one base away. DNA of the CDR3: TGTGTCAGCAGTTTGGGCCCGGGGAATCAGCCCCAGCATTTT. It translates to CVSSLGPGNQPQHF. The V and J genes are TRBV12-3 or TRBV12-4 and TRBJ1-5, with D unresolved. The CDR3 is 14 residues long.

CDR3 sequence (DNA): TGTGCCAACACCTTGACAGGGTCCGGAGATACGCAGTATTTT. Its translation: CANTLTGSGDTQYF. The rearrangement links TRBV12-3 or TRBV12-4 to TRBJ2-3, with TRBD1 matching over 7 bases. The CDR3 has 14 residues. The V segment lost 10 bases and the J segment 5 bases; nucleotides outside the gene matches: 12.

This clonotype was counted ten times or more. The chain couples TRBV12-3 or TRBV12-4 to TRBJ1-2, with 10 bases aligning to TRBD1. J was trimmed by 7 bases and V by 0 bases; bases with no gene match: 2. This CDR3 contains 14 residues. The CDR3 DNA follows: TGTGCCAGCAGTTTAGCCGGGGACAGGGGTGGCTACACCTTC. Residues: CASSLAGDRGGYTF.

On this clonotype itself: The junction and the germline gene differ at one end; a read error may be behind it. The J gene is TRBJ2-3, the V gene TRBV28; D is uncertain. The CDR3 runs to 13 residues. Germline-derived CDR1 and CDR2 are MDHEN and SYDVKM. CDR3 bases: TGTGCCAGTAGTTCAACACGCACAGATACGCAGTATTTT. This gives the protein CASSSTRTDTQYF. Complete variable domain (other parts from reference TRBV28 and TRBJ2-3): DVKVTQSSRYLVKRTGEKVFLECVQDMDHENMFWYRQDPGLGLRLIYFSYDVKMKEKGDIPEGYSVSREKKERFSLILESASTNQTSMYLCASSSTRTDTQYFGPGTRLTVL.

This clonotype has at least ten counts. V gene TRBV7-8 combines with J gene TRBJ2-3, with 11 bases lining up with TRBD2. Trimming at V came to 5 bases and at J to 7 bases, leaving 14 bases not matched to a gene. CDR3 size: 17 residues. Germline V gene lookup returns CDR1 SGHVS and CDR2 FQNEAQ. The CDR3 here is CASSATTSGSRKNTQYF. Here the CDR3 DNA reads TGTGCCAGCAGCGCCACCACTAGCGGGAGTAGAAAAAATACGCAGTATTTT.

Details on this clonotype: At one end, the junction sequence differs from germline, possibly due to a read error. The gene calls are TRBV6-1 and TRBJ2-2; 9 bases are a match to TRBD2. Germline CDR1 and CDR2: MNHNS and SASEGT. CDR3 length: 16 amino acids. The CDR3 protein is CAGRTRTSVHTGELFF. As DNA, the CDR3 is TGTGCCGGCAGGACCAGGACTAGCGTTCACACCGGGGAGCTGTTTTTT.

With respect to this clonotype: A much larger clone lies one base from this, so it may be a read error. The chain joins TRBV6-2 or TRBV6-3 to TRBJ2-1; D gene unclear. Germline V CDR1 and CDR2: MNHEY, SVGEGT. The CDR3 is 17 amino acids. The germline V and J ends were trimmed by 0 bases and 10 bases, with 22 bases remaining between them. The CDR3 region has the DNA TGTGCCAGCAGTTACTCGATTGTGGTCGGAAGCTCCTACGAGCAGTTCTTC. Translating gives CASSYSIVVGSSYEQFF.

Points on this clonotype: One junction end does not reproduce the germline sequence, and a read error may be involved. The CDR3, as DNA: TGTGCCATCAGCAGAGAGCCGGGACTAGTCCCAAATGAGCAGTTCTTC. It translates to CAISREPGLVPNEQFF. The chain employs TRBV11-2 and TRBJ2-1, with 8 bases that match TRBD2. Germline assignment: CDR1 SGHAT and CDR2 FQNNGV. The length of the CDR3 is 16 residues.

To note about this clonotype: A single base separates this from a much larger clone, so it may be a read error. The genes are TRBV29-1 and TRBJ2-3; D gene ambiguous. Germline V gene sequence: CDR1 SQVTM, CDR2 ANQGSEA. The CDR3 covers 9 residues. The CDR3 loop is CTVGDTQYF. The CDR3 DNA follows: TGCACCGTTGGAGATACGCAGTATTTT.

A note on this clonotype: At one boundary the junction diverges from the germline segment, which might be a read error. This chain uses TRBV29-1 with TRBJ2-1; perhaps TRBD2 as D (6 bases). CDR1 and CDR2 from the germline V gene are SQVTM and ANQGSEA. The CDR3 length is 15 residues. The chain's CDR3 is CSVALGGIEHNEQFF. The CDR3 bases are TGCAGCGTGGCTTTAGGCGGGATCGAGCACAATGAGCAATTCTTC.

The table lists this clonotype with many counts. The genes are TRBV29-1 and TRBJ2-1, with 11 bases matching TRBD2. The J segment lost 7 bases and the V segment lost 6 bases, leaving 5 bases of the junction unmatched. This CDR3 spans 13 amino acids. Germline V CDR1 and CDR2: SQVTM, ANQGSEA. The CDR3 is CSVRSSGRNEQFF. In DNA, the CDR3 is TGCAGCGTCCGTTCTAGCGGGAGGAATGAGCAGTTCTTC.

A remark on this clonotype: A much larger clone is a single base away; this may be a read error. The V call is TRBV5-5, the J call TRBJ2-1, with 9 bases fitting TRBD2. The V gene's germline CDR1 is SGHKS and CDR2 YYEKEE (reference sequence). This CDR3 has 15 residues. CDR3 in amino acids: CASSLGREGQYEQLF. In nucleotides, the CDR3 is TGTGCCAGCAGCTTGGGGCGGGAGGGGCAGTATGAGCAGCTCTTC.

In its sample, this clonotype was seen many times. V gene TRBV6-5 combines with J gene TRBJ2-7, with unresolved D. Trimming stripped 0 bases from V and 0 bases from J, with 9 bases between. The CDR3 is made up of 15 amino acids. CDR1 is MNHEY and CDR2 is SVGAGI in the germline V gene. CDR3 residues: CASSYSRQYSYEQYF. Written as DNA, the CDR3 is TGTGCCAGCAGTTACTCGAGGCAGTACTCCTACGAGCAGTACTTC.

The chain combines TRBV30 with TRBJ2-3; D is unresolved. This CDR3 spans 14 amino acids. In germline, CDR1 is GTSNPN, CDR2 SVGIG (reference sequence). V lost 4 bases, J lost 6 bases, and 17 bases lay in between. The CDR3 loop reads CAWTQLNSGDTQYF. The CDR3 DNA is TGTGCCTGGACGCAGCTAAACTCCGGGGATACGCAGTATTTT.